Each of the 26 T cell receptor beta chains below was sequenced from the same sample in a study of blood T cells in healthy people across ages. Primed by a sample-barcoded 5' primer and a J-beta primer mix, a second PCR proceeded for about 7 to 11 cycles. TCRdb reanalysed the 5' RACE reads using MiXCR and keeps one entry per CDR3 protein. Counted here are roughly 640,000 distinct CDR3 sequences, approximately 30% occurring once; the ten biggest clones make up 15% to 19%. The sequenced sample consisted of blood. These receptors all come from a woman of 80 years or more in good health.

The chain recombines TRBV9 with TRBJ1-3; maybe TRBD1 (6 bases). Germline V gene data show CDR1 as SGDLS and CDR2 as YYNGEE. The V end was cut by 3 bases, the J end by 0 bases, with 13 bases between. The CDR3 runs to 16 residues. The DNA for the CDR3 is TGTGCCAGCAGCGCCGGACAGTTAAGCTCTGGAAACACCATATATTTT. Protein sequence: CASSAGQLSSGNTIYF.

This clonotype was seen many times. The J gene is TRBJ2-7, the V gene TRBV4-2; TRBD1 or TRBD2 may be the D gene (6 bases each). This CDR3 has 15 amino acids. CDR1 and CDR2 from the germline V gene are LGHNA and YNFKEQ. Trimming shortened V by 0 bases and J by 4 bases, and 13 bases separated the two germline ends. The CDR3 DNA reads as TGTGCCAGCAGCCAAGATCGCGGGACATTATACGAGCAGTACTTC. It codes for CASSQDRGTLYEQYF.

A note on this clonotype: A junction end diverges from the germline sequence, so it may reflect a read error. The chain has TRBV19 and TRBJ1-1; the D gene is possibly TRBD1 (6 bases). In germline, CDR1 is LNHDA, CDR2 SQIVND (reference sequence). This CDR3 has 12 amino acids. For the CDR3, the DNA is TGTGCCAGTAGTAACAGGGTCACTAAAGCTTTCTTT. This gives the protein CASSNRVTKAFF.

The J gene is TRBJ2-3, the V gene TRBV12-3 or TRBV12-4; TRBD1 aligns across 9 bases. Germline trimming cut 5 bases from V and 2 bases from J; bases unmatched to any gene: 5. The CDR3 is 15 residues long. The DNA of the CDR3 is TGTGCCAGCAGTAGACAGGGGGGAGTCACAGATACGCAGTATTTT. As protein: CASSRQGGVTDTQYF.

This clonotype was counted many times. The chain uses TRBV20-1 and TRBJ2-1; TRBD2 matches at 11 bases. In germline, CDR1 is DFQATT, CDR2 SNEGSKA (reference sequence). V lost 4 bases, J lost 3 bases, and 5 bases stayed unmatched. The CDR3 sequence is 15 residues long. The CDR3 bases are TGCAGTGCTATCCCTAGCGGGGGGCGCTACAATGAGCAGTTCTTC. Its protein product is CSAIPSGGRYNEQFF.

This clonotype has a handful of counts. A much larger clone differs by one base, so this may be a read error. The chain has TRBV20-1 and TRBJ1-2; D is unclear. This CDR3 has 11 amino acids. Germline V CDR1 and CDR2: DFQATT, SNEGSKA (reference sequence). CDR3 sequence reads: CRAFRTGGYTF. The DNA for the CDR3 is TGCAGGGCATTTCGGACGGGAGGCTACACCTTC.

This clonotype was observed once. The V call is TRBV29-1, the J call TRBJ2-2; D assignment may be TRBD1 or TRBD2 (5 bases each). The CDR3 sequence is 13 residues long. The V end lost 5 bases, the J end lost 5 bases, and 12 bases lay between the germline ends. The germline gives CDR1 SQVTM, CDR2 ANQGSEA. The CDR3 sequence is CSVSGRQTGELFF. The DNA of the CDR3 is TGCAGCGTTTCGGGACGACAGACCGGGGAGCTGTTTTTT.

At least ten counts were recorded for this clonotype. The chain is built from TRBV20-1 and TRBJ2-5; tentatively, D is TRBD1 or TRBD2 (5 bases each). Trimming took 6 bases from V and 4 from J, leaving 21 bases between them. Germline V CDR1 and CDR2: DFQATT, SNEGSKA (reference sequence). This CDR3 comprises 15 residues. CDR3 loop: CSAETGTDSVETQYF. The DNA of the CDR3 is TGCAGTGCCGAAACGGGGACGGACTCGGTAGAGACCCAGTACTTC.

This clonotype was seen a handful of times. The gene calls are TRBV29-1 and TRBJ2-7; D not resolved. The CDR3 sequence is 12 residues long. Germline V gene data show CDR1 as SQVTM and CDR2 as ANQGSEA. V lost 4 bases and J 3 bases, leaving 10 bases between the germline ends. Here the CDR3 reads CSVGSALYEQYF. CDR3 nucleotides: TGCAGCGTTGGGAGCGCTCTCTACGAGCAGTACTTC.

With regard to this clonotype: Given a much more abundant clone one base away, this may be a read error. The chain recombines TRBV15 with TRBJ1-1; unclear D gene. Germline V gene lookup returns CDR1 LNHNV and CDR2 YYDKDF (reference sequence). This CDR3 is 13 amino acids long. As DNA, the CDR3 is TGTACCACCAGCGGCGATGACCGCTCGCAAGCTTTCTTT. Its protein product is CTTSGDDRSQAFF.

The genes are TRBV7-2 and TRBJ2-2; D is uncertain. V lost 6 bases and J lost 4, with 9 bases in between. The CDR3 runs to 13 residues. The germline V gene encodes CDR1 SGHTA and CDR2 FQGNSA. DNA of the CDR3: TGTGCCAGCAGTCGAGTCTTCACCGGGGAGCTGTTTTTT. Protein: CASSRVFTGELFF.

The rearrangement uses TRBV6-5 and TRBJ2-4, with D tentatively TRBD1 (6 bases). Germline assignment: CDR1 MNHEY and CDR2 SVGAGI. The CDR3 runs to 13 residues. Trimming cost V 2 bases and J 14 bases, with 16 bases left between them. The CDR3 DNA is TGTGCCAGCAGTTACCTGGAACAGGGTCGAGAGTACTTC. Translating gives CASSYLEQGREYF.

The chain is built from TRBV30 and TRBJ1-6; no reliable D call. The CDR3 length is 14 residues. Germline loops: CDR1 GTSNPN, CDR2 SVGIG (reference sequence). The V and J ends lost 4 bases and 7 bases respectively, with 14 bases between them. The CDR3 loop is CAWTPRPDNSPLHF. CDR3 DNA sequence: TGTGCCTGGACCCCCCGGCCGGACAATTCACCCCTCCACTTT.

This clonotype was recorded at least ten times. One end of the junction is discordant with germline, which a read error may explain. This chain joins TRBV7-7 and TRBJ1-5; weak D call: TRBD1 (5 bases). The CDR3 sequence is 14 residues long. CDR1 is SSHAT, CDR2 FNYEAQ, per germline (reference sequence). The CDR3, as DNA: TGTGCTAGCAGCCGGAACCCGGGGGATCAGCCCCAGCATTTT. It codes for CASSRNPGDQPQHF.

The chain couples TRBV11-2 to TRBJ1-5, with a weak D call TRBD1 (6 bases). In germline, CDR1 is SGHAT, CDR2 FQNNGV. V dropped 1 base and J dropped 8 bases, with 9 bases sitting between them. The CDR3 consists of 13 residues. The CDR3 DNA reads TGTGCCAGCAGCTTAGCAGGGGCAGAGCCCCAGCATTTT. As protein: CASSLAGAEPQHF.

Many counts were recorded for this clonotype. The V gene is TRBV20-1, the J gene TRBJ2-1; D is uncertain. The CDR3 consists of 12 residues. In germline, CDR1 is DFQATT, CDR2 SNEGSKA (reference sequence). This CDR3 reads CSAPDRYNEQFF. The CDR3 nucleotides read TGCAGCGCCCCGGACCGCTACAATGAGCAGTTCTTC.

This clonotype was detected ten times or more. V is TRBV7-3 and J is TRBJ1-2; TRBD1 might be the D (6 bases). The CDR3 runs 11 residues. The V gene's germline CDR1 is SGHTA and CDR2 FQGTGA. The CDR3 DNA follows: TGTGCAGCAAGAGGGGGAGATGGCTACACCTTC. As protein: CAARGGDGYTF.

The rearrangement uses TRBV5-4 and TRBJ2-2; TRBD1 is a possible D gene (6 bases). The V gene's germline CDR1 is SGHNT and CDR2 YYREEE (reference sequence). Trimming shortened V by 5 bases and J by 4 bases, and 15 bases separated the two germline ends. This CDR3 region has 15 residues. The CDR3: CASSPTGFVTGELFF. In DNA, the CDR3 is TGTGCCAGCAGTCCTACAGGGTTCGTCACCGGGGAGCTGTTTTTT.

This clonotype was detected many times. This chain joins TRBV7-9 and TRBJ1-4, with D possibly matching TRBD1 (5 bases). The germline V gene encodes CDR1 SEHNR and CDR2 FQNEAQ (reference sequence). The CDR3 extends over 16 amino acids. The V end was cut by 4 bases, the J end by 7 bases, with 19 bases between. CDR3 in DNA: TGTGCCAGCAGCTCAGCCTGGGGCGTCCAGGGTGAAAAACTGTTTTTT. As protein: CASSSAWGVQGEKLFF.

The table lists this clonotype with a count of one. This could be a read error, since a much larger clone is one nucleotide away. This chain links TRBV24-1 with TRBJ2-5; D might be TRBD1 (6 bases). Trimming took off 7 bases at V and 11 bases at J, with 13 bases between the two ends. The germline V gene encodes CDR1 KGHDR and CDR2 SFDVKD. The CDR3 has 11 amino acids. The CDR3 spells CATSGRGKQYF. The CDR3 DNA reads TGTGCCACCAGCGGCAGGGGAAAACAGTACTTC.

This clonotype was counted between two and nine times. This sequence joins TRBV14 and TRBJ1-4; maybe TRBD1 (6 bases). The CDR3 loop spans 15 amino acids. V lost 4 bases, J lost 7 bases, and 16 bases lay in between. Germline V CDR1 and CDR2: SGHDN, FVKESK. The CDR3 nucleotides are TGTGCCAGCAGCCTGACAACAGGGTGGGCTGAAAAACTGTTTTTT. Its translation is CASSLTTGWAEKLFF.

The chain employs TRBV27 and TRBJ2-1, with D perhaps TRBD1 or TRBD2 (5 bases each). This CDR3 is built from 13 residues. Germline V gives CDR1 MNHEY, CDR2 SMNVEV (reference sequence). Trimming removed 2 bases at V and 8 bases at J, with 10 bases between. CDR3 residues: CASSLGGIDEQFF. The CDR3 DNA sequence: TGTGCCAGCAGTTTAGGGGGTATCGATGAGCAGTTCTTC.

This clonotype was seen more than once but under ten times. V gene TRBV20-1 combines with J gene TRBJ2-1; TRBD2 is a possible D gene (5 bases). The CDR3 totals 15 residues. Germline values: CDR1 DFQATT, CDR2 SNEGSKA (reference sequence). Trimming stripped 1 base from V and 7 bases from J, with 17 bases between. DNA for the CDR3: TGCAGTGCTAGAGGGAGCGGCCCCCTTGGAAATGAGCAGTTCTTC. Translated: CSARGSGPLGNEQFF.

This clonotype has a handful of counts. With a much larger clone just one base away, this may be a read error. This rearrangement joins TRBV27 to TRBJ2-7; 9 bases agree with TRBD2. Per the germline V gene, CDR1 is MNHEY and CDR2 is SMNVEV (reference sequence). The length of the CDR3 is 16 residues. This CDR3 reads CASTGIAGVSSHEQYF. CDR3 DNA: TGTGCCAGCACCGGAATAGCGGGGGTGAGCTCCCACGAGCAGTACTTC.

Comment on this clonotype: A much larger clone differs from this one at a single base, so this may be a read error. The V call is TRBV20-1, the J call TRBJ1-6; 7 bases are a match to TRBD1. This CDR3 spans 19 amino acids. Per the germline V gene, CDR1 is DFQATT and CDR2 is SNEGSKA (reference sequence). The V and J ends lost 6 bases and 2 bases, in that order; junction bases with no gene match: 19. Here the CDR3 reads CSALNTKYRQGAYNSPLHF. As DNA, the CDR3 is TGCAGTGCCCTGAACACAAAATATAGACAGGGAGCCTATAATTCACCCCTCCACTTT.

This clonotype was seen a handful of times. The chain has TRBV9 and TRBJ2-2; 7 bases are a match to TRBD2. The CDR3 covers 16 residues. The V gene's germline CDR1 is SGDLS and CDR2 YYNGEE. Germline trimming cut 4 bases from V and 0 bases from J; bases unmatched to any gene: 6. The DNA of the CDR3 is TGTGCCAGCAGCTTCCTGGCGGGGGCGAACACCGGGGAGCTGTTTTTT. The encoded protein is CASSFLAGANTGELFF.